These T cell receptor beta chains were read from a single sample in a study of T cells in Graves' hyperthyroidism and ophthalmopathy. TCRdb itself ran the multiplex PCR reads through MiXCR, one entry per CDR3 protein. The sample comprises about 150,000 distinct CDR3 sequences, 22% of which are singletons, and 60% to 80% rests with the top ten. Material: blood. Source of these receptors: a woman aged 45-59 years with Graves' hyperthyroidism that later progressed to Graves' ophthalmopathy. Each CDR3 is given with its conserved first and last residue. D genes are given only for firm matches. Size tells how often a clone was seen (once, few, many) or the class of an expanded clone, and some rows leave it out.

>TRBJ2-7|TRBD2|TRBV6-2/TRBV6-3|few
CASSRGTSGSWEQYF
TGTGCCAGCAGCCGAGGGACTAGCGGGAGTTGGGAGCAGTACTTC
>TRBJ2-2|TRBD2|TRBV20-1|many
CSARVPAGAGGELFF
TGCAGTGCTAGAGTACCAGCGGGAGCGGGCGGGGAGCTGTTTTTT
>TRBJ1-2|NA|TRBV4-3|once
CASSLYDRSNYGYTF
TGCGCCAGCAGCCTCTATGACAGGTCGAACTATGGCTACACCTTC
>TRBJ2-7|NA|TRBV18|many
CASSPPGLPQYEQYF
TGTGCCAGCTCACCTCCGGGACTCCCGCAATACGAGCAGTACTTC
>TRBJ2-5|TRBD2|TRBV28|NA
CASSFHPLAVNQETQYF
TGTGCCAGCAGTTTCCACCCACTAGCGGTAAACCAAGAGACCCAGTACTTC
>TRBJ2-5|NA|TRBV3-1|many
CASSQPRGWGEETQYF
TGTGCCAGCAGCCAACCAAGAGGATGGGGCGAAGAGACCCAGTACTTC
>TRBJ2-3|NA|TRBV27|many
CASTSTDTQYF
TGTGCCAGCACCAGCACAGATACGCAGTATTTT
>TRBJ1-2|NA|TRBV19|many
CASSIDLGEDGYTF
TGTGCCAGTAGTATAGATCTCGGGGAGGATGGCTACACCTTC
>TRBJ2-1|TRBD2|TRBV20-1|many
CSAPDLAGLVGNEQFF
TGCAGTGCTCCGGACTTAGCGGGACTGGTCGGGAATGAGCAGTTCTTC
>TRBJ2-7|NA|TRBV20-1|many
CSASGIRDEQYF
TGCAGTGCTAGCGGGATAAGGGACGAGCAGTACTTC